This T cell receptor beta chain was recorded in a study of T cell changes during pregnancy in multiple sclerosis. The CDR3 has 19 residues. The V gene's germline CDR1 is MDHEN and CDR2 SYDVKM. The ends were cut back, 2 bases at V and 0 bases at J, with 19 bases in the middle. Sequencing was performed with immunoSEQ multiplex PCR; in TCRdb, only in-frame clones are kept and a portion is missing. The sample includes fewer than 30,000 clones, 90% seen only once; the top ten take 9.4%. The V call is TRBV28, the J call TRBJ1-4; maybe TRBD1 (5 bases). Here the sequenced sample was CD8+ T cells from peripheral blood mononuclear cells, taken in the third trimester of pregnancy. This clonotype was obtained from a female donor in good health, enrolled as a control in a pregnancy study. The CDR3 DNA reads TGTGCCAGCAGTTTAAGTTTGCCGGGGGGGGGAGCAACTAATGAAAAACTGTTTTTT. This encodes CASSLSLPGGGATNEKLFF.